Below, one TCR beta chain is given with its context. The data are from a study of blood T cells in healthy people across ages. Study-level information: T cells yielded about one barcoded beta molecule per two cells through template switching.

Germline V CDR1 and CDR2: SGHRS, YFSETQ. Trimming left V 0 bases short and J 2 bases short, with 11 bases between. CDR3 length equals 15 residues. Combining a sample-barcoded 5' primer with a J-beta primer mix, a second PCR ran for about 7 to 11 cycles. TCRdb ran MiXCR on the 5' RACE reads and lists one entry per CDR3 protein. The sample lists about 510,000 distinct CDR3 sequences; about 26% were seen once. These data also featured in a second study, about T cells of mothers and their children. That paper adds: A few healthy Caucasian mothers and their six children donated.

Sequencing was performed on blood. V gene TRBV5-1 combines with J gene TRBJ1-1; D might be TRBD1 (6 bases). This sequence was found in a boy aged 2 to 9 in good health. The CDR3: CASSLAGTPNTEAFF. The CDR3 bases are TGCGCCAGCAGCTTGGCCGGGACACCAAACACTGAAGCTTTCTTT.